These T cell receptor beta chains were read from a single sample in a study of shared clonotypes between healthy human individuals. TCRdb's table, derived via immunoSEQ multiplex PCR, lists solely in-frame clones and lacks some. The repertoire holds a few million clones, with just over 90% as singletons. The sequenced material came from naive CD8+ T cells from PBMCs. Source of these receptors: a man between 18 and 29 years old in good health. Some clones in this sample may be carry-over from other donors' samples. The CDR3 runs from the conserved cysteine through the conserved F or W. The order of the fields is D gene, V gene, J gene, CDR3 length, CDR3 protein, CDR3 DNA. A D gene is named only where the DNA matches it firmly.

d_call: NA; v_call: TRBV7-9; j_call: TRBJ2-7; cdr3_length: 14; cdr3_aa: CASSLAGQTYEQYF; cdr3_nt: TGTGCCAGCAGCTTAGCCGGACAGACCTACGAGCAGTACTTC
d_call: NA; v_call: TRBV19; j_call: TRBJ1-5; cdr3_length: 14; cdr3_aa: CASSHSGWAQPQHF; cdr3_nt: TGTGCCAGTAGTCATTCAGGGTGGGCTCAGCCCCAGCATTTT
d_call: NA; v_call: TRBV10-3; j_call: TRBJ1-3; cdr3_length: 13; cdr3_aa: CAIRNLSGNTIYF; cdr3_nt: TGTGCCATCAGGAATCTGTCCGGAAACACCATATATTTT
d_call: NA; v_call: TRBV6-1; j_call: TRBJ1-5; cdr3_length: 13; cdr3_aa: CASTPRRQEPQHF; cdr3_nt: TGTGCCAGCACCCCCCGGCGCCAAGAGCCCCAGCATTTT
d_call: TRBD1; v_call: TRBV5-6; j_call: TRBJ2-3; cdr3_length: 12; cdr3_aa: CASRKQGDTQYF; cdr3_nt: TGTGCCAGCAGAAAACAGGGGGATACGCAGTATTTT
d_call: NA; v_call: TRBV2; j_call: TRBJ1-4; cdr3_length: 16; cdr3_aa: CASRTGLAIANEKLFF; cdr3_nt: TGTGCCAGCAGAACAGGGCTGGCGATAGCTAATGAAAAACTGTTTTTT
d_call: NA; v_call: TRBV19; j_call: TRBJ2-7; cdr3_length: 14; cdr3_aa: CASSIGTTSYEQYF; cdr3_nt: TGTGCCAGTAGTATAGGGACCACCTCCTACGAGCAGTACTTC
d_call: NA; v_call: TRBV11-2; j_call: TRBJ2-3; cdr3_length: 19; cdr3_aa: CASSSDLIRAGSTTDTQYF; cdr3_nt: TGTGCCAGCAGCTCAGACCTTATTAGGGCGGGCTCCACCACAGATACGCAGTATTTT
d_call: NA; v_call: TRBV6-5; j_call: TRBJ2-5; cdr3_length: 11; cdr3_aa: CASTGLETQYF; cdr3_nt: TGTGCCAGCACCGGATTGGAGACCCAGTACTTC
d_call: NA; v_call: TRBV2; j_call: TRBJ2-7; cdr3_length: 13; cdr3_aa: CASNAVSSYEQYF; cdr3_nt: TGTGCCAGCAACGCCGTTAGCTCCTACGAGCAGTACTTC
d_call: NA; v_call: TRBV28; j_call: TRBJ1-6; cdr3_length: 15; cdr3_aa: CASTLIIGSDSPLHF; cdr3_nt: TGTGCCAGCACCCTAATCATTGGGTCAGATTCACCCCTCCACTTT
d_call: TRBD2; v_call: TRBV4-3; j_call: TRBJ2-5; cdr3_length: 16; cdr3_aa: CASSPNGGGFRETQYF; cdr3_nt: TGCGCCAGCAGCCCCAATGGCGGGGGATTTAGAGAGACCCAGTACTTC
d_call: NA; v_call: TRBV13; j_call: TRBJ2-3; cdr3_length: 13; cdr3_aa: CASSLPRADTQYF; cdr3_nt: TGTGCCAGCAGCTTACCCCGGGCGGATACGCAGTATTTT
d_call: TRBD1; v_call: TRBV15; j_call: TRBJ2-1; cdr3_length: 14; cdr3_aa: CATSRDQGVVEQFF; cdr3_nt: TGTGCCACCAGCAGAGACCAGGGGGTGGTTGAGCAGTTCTTC
d_call: TRBD1; v_call: TRBV28; j_call: TRBJ2-5; cdr3_length: 15; cdr3_aa: CASRRTGSGAETQYF; cdr3_nt: TGTGCCAGCAGGAGGACAGGGAGTGGGGCTGAGACCCAGTACTTC
d_call: TRBD2; v_call: TRBV6-5; j_call: TRBJ2-7; cdr3_length: 14; cdr3_aa: CASSLGTSPYEQYF; cdr3_nt: TGTGCCAGCAGTCTCGGGACTAGCCCCTACGAGCAGTACTTC
d_call: NA; v_call: TRBV5-6; j_call: TRBJ2-7; cdr3_length: 13; cdr3_aa: CASSLVSEYEQYF; cdr3_nt: TGTGCCAGCAGCTTGGTGTCGGAATACGAGCAGTACTTC
d_call: TRBD2; v_call: TRBV27; j_call: TRBJ2-7; cdr3_length: 17; cdr3_aa: CASSRGTSGSLKNEQYF; cdr3_nt: TGTGCCAGCAGTCGTGGGACTAGCGGGAGCCTGAAGAACGAGCAGTACTTC